Shown below are 18 T cell receptor beta chains from a single sample sequenced in a study of T cells after yellow fever vaccination. One entry per CDR3 protein, called by TCRdb with MiXCR from the 5' RACE reads. The data hold 250,000 or so distinct CDR3 sequences, with 6.5% to 7.5% observed a single time. The sample in question was CD4+ T cells sorted from PBMCs, obtained on the day of the yellow fever booster vaccination. Source of these receptors: a man aged 25 to 45 who received the YFV17D yellow fever vaccine.

V is TRBV7-9 and J is TRBJ2-5; D unresolved. The germline V gene has CDR1 SEHNR and CDR2 FQNEAQ (reference sequence). The CDR3 spans 14 residues. V dropped 3 bases and J dropped 2 bases, with 10 bases sitting between them. The CDR3 loop reads CASSFFSGQETQYF. The CDR3 DNA follows: TGTGCCAGCAGCTTTTTTTCGGGTCAAGAGACCCAGTACTTC.

This clonotype was seen a handful of times. This chain links TRBV15 with TRBJ2-1, with TRBD1 matching 10 bases. CDR1 is LNHNV and CDR2 is YYDKDF in the germline V gene (reference sequence). This CDR3 comprises 15 residues. Trimming at V came to 5 bases and at J to 7 bases, leaving 8 bases not matched to a gene. CDR3 DNA: TGTGCCACCAGCGGGGGACAGGGGTTATGGAATGAGCAGTTCTTC. Amino acids: CATSGGQGLWNEQFF.

At least ten counts were recorded for this clonotype. The rearrangement joins TRBV6-4 to TRBJ2-1; 8 positions match TRBD2. Germline V CDR1 and CDR2: MRHNA, SNTAGT. V lost 10 bases to trimming and J lost 1 base; unmatched junction nucleotides: 9. The CDR3 is made up of 15 amino acids. The DNA of the CDR3 is TGTGCCACCAGCACTAGCGGCGCTTCCTACAATGAGCAGTTCTTC. It specifies CATSTSGASYNEQFF.

The chain has TRBV20-1 and TRBJ1-5; D call uncertain. V lost 3 bases to trimming and J lost 0 bases, with 6 bases between them. CDR1 and CDR2 from the germline V gene are DFQATT and SNEGSKA (reference sequence). The CDR3 sequence is 13 residues long. CDR3 DNA: TGCAGTGCTAGCGAGAATAGCAATCAGCCCCAGCATTTT. Encoded protein: CSASENSNQPQHF.

The CDR3 is CASSSTSGRDDTQYF. DNA for the CDR3: TGTGCCAGCAGCTCGACTAGCGGGAGGGATGATACGCAGTATTTT. V and J are TRBV7-2 and TRBJ2-3; the match to TRBD2 covers 14 bases. Germline CDR1 reads SGHTA; CDR2 reads FQGNSA. Trimming removed 4 bases from V and 6 bases from J; junction bases left unmatched: 3. The CDR3 has 15 residues.

This clonotype was picked up many times. This rearrangement joins TRBV29-1 to TRBJ2-1, with D possibly matching TRBD2 (5 bases). There are 12 residues in the CDR3. V dropped 4 bases and J dropped 7 bases, with 11 bases sitting between them. Germline lookup yields CDR1 SQVTM and CDR2 ANQGSEA. The CDR3 protein is CSVGPTTNEQFF. Written as DNA, the CDR3 is TGCAGCGTTGGACCGACTACGAATGAGCAGTTCTTC.

The J gene is TRBJ2-5, the V gene TRBV29-1; 12 bases fit TRBD2. Germline CDR1 reads SQVTM; CDR2 reads ANQGSEA. Losses at the gene ends were 6 bases for V and 1 base for J; bases not matched to a gene: 6. The CDR3 totals 15 residues. CDR3 protein: CSVQLAGGGQETQYF. DNA for the CDR3: TGCAGCGTGCAACTAGCGGGAGGAGGCCAAGAGACCCAGTACTTC.

V usage is TRBV5-1 and J usage is TRBJ1-1; TRBD1 is a possible D gene (5 bases). V was clipped by 2 bases and J by 1 base, with 9 bases between them. Germline loops: CDR1 SGHRS, CDR2 YFSETQ. CDR3 length equals 14 residues. CDR3 sequence (DNA): TGCGCCAGCAGCTTCGACGGACAGAACACTGAAGCTTTCTTT. This codes for CASSFDGQNTEAFF.

The chain couples TRBV6-1 to TRBJ2-7, with 9 bases matching TRBD2. CDR3 length equals 15 residues. V lost 5 bases to trimming and J lost 4 bases; unmatched junction nucleotides: 9. Germline V gene sequence: CDR1 MNHNS, CDR2 SASEGT. CDR3: CASSPLLAGGYEQYF. CDR3 bases: TGTGCCAGCAGTCCCCTACTCGCGGGAGGGTACGAGCAGTACTTC.

This rearrangement joins TRBV9 to TRBJ2-2; TRBD1 matches at 9 bases. Germline V gene lookup returns CDR1 SGDLS and CDR2 YYNGEE. CDR3 length: 16 residues. Unmatched junction bases numbered 6, after V lost 0 bases and J lost 6 bases. CDR3 amino acids: CASSVGGQGVPGELFF. Written as DNA, the CDR3 is TGTGCCAGCAGCGTAGGGGGACAGGGTGTTCCCGGGGAGCTGTTTTTT.

This rearrangement joins TRBV5-6 to TRBJ2-1, with 10 bases identical to TRBD2. This CDR3 is built from 15 residues. The germline V gene encodes CDR1 SGHDT and CDR2 YYEEEE. The V gene end was trimmed by 3 bases and the J gene end by 5 bases; junction bases not matched to a gene: 5. The CDR3 spells CASSWGTSADNEQFF. The CDR3 DNA sequence: TGTGCCAGCAGCTGGGGGACTAGCGCTGACAATGAGCAGTTCTTC.

In this sample, this clonotype turned up many times. The J gene is TRBJ2-5, the V gene TRBV28, with D possibly matching TRBD2 (6 bases). Trimming cost V 3 bases and J 3 bases, with 8 bases left between them. This CDR3 is built from 13 residues. CDR1 is MDHEN and CDR2 is SYDVKM in the germline V gene. In DNA form, the CDR3 reads TGTGCCAGCAGTTTTGGAGGGAAAGAGACCCAGTACTTC. It specifies CASSFGGKETQYF.

This chain connects TRBV5-1 to TRBJ2-3; weak D call: TRBD1 (5 bases). This CDR3 is built from 14 residues. The V and J ends lost 0 bases and 5 bases respectively, with 10 bases between them. From germline, CDR1 is SGHRS and CDR2 YFSETQ. The CDR3 DNA reads TGCGCCAGCAGCTTGGCCAACCAGGGAGATACGCAGTATTTT. This codes for CASSLANQGDTQYF.

This rearrangement joins TRBV12-3 or TRBV12-4 to TRBJ2-5, with D possibly matching TRBD2 (6 bases). Trimming removed 5 bases at V and 4 bases at J, with 11 bases between. This CDR3 has 13 residues. The DNA for the CDR3 is TGTGCCAGCAGTGGAAGGCGGGGAGAGACCCAGTACTTC. As protein: CASSGRRGETQYF.

This clonotype was seen ten or more times. V usage is TRBV7-2 and J usage is TRBJ1-5; 7 nucleotides agree with TRBD1. This CDR3 contains 15 residues. Germline assignment: CDR1 SGHTA and CDR2 FQGNSA. The V segment lost 5 bases and the J segment 9 bases; nucleotides outside the gene matches: 13. CDR3 residues: CASSERTGLSMPQHF. DNA of the CDR3: TGTGCCAGCAGCGAAAGGACAGGCCTATCGATGCCCCAGCATTTT.

This clonotype came up many times. The V call is TRBV12-3 or TRBV12-4, the J call TRBJ2-4; 8 positions agree with TRBD1. The CDR3 sequence is 13 residues long. Trimming at V came to 3 bases and at J to 8 bases, leaving 3 bases not matched to a gene. In DNA, the CDR3 is TGTGCCAGCAGTTTCGGACAGGGACACATTCAGTACTTC. Protein sequence: CASSFGQGHIQYF.

This clonotype was recorded a few times. The rearrangement links TRBV19 to TRBJ2-1; TRBD2 matches at 13 bases. The V gene end was trimmed by 5 bases and the J gene end by 3 bases; junction bases not matched to a gene: 4. CDR1 is LNHDA, CDR2 SQIVND, per germline (reference sequence). This CDR3 contains 16 residues. CDR3 bases: TGTGCCAGTAGTGCCCGACTAGCGGGGGGCTACAATGAGCAGTTCTTC. It specifies CASSARLAGGYNEQFF.

In this sample, this clonotype turned up a few times. V usage is TRBV5-1 and J usage is TRBJ2-5; 16 nucleotides agree with TRBD2. CDR3 length equals 19 residues. Losses at the gene ends were 4 bases for V and 2 bases for J; bases not matched to a gene: 11. Germline V lookup: CDR1 SGHRS, CDR2 YFSETQ. The CDR3 DNA sequence: TGCGCCAGCAGCCCCTCCCCGGGACTAGCGGGAGGGTGGCAAGAGACCCAGTACTTC. This sequence encodes CASSPSPGLAGGWQETQYF.